This T cell receptor beta chain is from a study of blood T cell repertoires in COVID-19. Per the authors' pipeline: Amplified reference gene primers provided the basis for estimating nucleated cell counts. The assay was immunoSEQ multiplex PCR, and TCRdb's table has in-frame clones only and misses some. D and trimming were read from the DNA, whereas the V and J calls and clone size are those reported in that table. Here the sample spans 190,000 or so clones, around nine tenths being singletons. CDR3 length: 14 residues. Germline CDR1 reads MGHDK; CDR2 reads SYGVNS. Trimming removed 6 bases from V and 10 bases from J; junction bases left unmatched: 10.

The TCR sequence derives from a middle-aged man with active or convalescent COVID-19. The sequenced material came from peripheral blood. The J gene is TRBJ1-1, the V gene TRBV25-1, with 11 positions matching TRBD1. In nucleotides, the CDR3 is TGTGCCAGCAGAAGGGGACAGGGGGAGTGGGGAGCTTTCTTT. It is translated as CASRRGQGEWGAFF.